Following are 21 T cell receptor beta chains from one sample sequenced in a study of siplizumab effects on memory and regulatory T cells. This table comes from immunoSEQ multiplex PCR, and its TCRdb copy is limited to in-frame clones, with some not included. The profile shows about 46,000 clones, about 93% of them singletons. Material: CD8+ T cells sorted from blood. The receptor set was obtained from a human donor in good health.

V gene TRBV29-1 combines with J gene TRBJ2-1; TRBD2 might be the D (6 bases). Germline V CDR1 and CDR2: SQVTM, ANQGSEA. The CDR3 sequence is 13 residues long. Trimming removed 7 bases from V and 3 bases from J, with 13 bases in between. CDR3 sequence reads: CSAPTSHYNEQFF. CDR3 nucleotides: TGCAGCGCCCCGACTAGTCACTACAATGAGCAGTTCTTC.

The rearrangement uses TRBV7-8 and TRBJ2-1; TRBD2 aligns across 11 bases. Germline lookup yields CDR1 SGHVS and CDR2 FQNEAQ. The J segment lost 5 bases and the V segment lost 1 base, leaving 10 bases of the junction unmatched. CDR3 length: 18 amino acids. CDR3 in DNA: TGTGCCAGCAGCTTAGACTCTTCGACTAGCGGGACCAACAATGAGCAGTTCTTC. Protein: CASSLDSSTSGTNNEQFF.

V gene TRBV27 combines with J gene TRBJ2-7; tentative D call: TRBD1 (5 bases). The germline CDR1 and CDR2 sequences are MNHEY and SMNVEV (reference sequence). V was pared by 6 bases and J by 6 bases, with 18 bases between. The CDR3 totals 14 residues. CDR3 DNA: TGTGCCAGCAGCCTCGGGTTGGGGCTTGGCGAGCAGTACTTC. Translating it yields CASSLGLGLGEQYF.

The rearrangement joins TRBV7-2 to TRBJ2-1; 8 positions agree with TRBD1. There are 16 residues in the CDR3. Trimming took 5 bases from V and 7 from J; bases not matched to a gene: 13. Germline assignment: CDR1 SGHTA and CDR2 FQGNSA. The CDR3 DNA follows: TGTGCCAGCAGCCCGCACCGGGACAGGCCAATAAATGAGCAGTTCTTC. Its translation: CASSPHRDRPINEQFF. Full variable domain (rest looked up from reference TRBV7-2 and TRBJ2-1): GAGVSQSPSNKVTEKGKDVELRCDPISGHTALYWYRQSLGQGLEFLIYFQGNSAPDKSGLPSDRFSAERTGGSVSTLTIQRTQQEDSAVYLCASSPHRDRPINEQFFGPGTRLTVL.

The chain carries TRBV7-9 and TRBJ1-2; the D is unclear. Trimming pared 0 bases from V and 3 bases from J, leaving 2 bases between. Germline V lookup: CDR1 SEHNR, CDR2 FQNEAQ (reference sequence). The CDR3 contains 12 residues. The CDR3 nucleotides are TGTGCCAGCAGCTTAGCGCACTATGGCTACACCTTC. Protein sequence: CASSLAHYGYTF.

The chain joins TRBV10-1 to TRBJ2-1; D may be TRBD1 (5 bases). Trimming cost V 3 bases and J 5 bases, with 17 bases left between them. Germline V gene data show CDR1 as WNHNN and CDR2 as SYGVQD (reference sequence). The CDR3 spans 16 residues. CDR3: CASSDQTWGQNNEQFF. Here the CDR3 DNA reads TGCGCCAGCAGTGACCAAACTTGGGGCCAGAACAATGAGCAGTTCTTC.

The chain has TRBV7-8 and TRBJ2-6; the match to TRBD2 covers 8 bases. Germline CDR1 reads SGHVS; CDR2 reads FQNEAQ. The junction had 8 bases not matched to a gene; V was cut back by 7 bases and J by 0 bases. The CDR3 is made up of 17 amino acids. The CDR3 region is CASTLAATVSGANVLTF. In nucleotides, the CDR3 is TGTGCCAGCACACTAGCGGCCACTGTCTCTGGGGCCAACGTCCTGACTTTC.

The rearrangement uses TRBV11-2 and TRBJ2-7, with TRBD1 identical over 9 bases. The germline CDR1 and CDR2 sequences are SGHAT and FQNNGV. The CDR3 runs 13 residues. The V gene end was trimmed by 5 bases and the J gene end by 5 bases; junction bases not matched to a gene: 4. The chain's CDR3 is CASSKYRGHEQYF. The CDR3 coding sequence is TGTGCCAGCAGCAAATACAGGGGGCACGAGCAGTACTTC.

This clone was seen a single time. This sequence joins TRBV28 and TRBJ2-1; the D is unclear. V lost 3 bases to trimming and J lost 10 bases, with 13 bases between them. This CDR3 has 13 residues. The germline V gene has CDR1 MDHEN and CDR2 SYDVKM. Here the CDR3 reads CASSLLNGIEQFF. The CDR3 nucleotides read TGTGCCAGCAGTTTGTTGAACGGAATCGAGCAGTTCTTC.

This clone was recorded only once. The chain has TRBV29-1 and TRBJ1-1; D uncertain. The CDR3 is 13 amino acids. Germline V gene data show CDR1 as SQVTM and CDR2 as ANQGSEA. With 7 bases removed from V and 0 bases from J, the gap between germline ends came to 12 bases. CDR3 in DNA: TGCAGCGCTTCGGACGGTTTGAACACTGAAGCTTTCTTT. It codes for CSASDGLNTEAFF.

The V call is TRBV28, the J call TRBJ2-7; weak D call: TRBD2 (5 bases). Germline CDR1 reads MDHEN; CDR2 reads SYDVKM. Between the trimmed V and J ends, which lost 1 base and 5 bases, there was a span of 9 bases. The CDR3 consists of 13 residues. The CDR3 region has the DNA TGTGCCAGCAGTTTATTCCCCGGGAACGAGCAGTACTTC. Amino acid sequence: CASSLFPGNEQYF.

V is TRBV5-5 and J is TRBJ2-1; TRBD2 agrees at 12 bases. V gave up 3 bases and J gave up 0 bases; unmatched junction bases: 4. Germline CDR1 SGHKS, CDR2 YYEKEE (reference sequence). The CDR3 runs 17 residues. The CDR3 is CASSSRLAGVSYNEQFF. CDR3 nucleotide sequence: TGTGCCAGCAGCTCCCGACTAGCGGGAGTCTCCTACAATGAGCAGTTCTTC.

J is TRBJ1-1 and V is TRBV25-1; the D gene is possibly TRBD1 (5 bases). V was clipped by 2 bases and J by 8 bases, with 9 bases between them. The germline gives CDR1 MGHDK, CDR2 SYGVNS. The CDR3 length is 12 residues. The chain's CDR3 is CASSEQGTEAFF. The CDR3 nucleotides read TGTGCCAGCAGTGAACAGGGTACCGAAGCTTTCTTT.

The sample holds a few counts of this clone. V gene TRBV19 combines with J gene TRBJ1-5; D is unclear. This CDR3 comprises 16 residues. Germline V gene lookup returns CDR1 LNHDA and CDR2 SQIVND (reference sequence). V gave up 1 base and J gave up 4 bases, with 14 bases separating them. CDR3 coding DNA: TGTGCCAGTAGTATAGTGAGGTCGGGAATTAATCAGCCCCAGCATTTT. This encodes CASSIVRSGINQPQHF. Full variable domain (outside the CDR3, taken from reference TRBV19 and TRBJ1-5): DGGITQSPKYLFRKEGQNVTLSCEQNLNHDAMYWYRQDPGQGLRLIYYSQIVNDFQKGDIAEGYSVSREKKESFPLTVTSAQKNPTAFYLCASSIVRSGINQPQHFGDGTRLSIL.

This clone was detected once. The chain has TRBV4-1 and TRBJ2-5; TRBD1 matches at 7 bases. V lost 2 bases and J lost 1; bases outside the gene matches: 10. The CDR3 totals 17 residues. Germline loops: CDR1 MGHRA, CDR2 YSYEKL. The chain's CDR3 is CASSQRHDRDSQETQYF. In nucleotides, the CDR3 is TGCGCCAGCAGCCAACGTCACGACCGGGACAGCCAAGAGACCCAGTACTTC.

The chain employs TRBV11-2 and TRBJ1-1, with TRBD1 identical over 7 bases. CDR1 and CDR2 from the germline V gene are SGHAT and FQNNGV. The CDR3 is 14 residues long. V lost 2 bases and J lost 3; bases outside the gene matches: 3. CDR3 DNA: TGTGCCAGCAGCTTACTAGGGACAGACACTGAAGCTTTCTTT. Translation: CASSLLGTDTEAFF.

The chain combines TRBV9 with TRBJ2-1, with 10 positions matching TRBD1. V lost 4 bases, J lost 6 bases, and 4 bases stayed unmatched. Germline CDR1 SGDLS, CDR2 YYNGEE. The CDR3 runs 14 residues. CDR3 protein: CASSPRTGGNEQFF. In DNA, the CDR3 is TGTGCCAGCAGCCCTCGGACAGGGGGCAATGAGCAGTTCTTC. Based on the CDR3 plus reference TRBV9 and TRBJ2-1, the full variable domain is DSGVTQTPKHLITATGQRVTLRCSPRSGDLSVYWYQQSLDQGLQFLIQYYNGEERAKGNILERFSAQQFPDLHSELNLSSLELGDSALYFCASSPRTGGNEQFFGPGTRLTVL.

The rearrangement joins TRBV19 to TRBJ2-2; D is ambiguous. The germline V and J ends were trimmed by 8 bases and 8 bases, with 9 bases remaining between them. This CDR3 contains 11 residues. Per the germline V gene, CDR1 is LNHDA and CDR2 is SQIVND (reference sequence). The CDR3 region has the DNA TGTGCCAGTTTTCTCGGTGGGGAGCTGTTTTTT. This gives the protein CASFLGGELFF.

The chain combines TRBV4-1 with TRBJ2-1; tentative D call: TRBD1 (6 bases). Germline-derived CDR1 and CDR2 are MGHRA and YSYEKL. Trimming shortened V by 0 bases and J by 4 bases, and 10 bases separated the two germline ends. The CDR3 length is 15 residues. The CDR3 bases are TGCGCCAGCAGCCAAGAACCTGGACAGTACAATGAGCAGTTCTTC. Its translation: CASSQEPGQYNEQFF.

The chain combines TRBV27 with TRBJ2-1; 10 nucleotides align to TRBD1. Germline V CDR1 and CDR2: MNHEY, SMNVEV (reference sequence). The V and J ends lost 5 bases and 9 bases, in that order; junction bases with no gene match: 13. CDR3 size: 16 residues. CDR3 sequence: CASSIDRGLSVSEQFF. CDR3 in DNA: TGTGCCAGCAGTATTGACAGGGGGCTTTCGGTGAGTGAGCAGTTCTTC.

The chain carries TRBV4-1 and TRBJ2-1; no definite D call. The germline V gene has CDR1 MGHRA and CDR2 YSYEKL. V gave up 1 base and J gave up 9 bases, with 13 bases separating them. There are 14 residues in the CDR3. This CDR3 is CASSQVVHVGEQFF. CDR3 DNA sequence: TGCGCCAGCAGCCAAGTGGTTCACGTCGGTGAGCAGTTCTTC.